Included here is one T cell receptor (beta chain) sequence, with context. Its cognate antigen is unknown. This sample is drawn from a study of CD8 T cells in Susac syndrome. Study-level results: It was acknowledged in the study that its TCR sequencing and HLA analysis involved a relatively small number of individuals.

Bulk CD8+ and CD4+ cells came from magnetic negative isolation; CD8+ TEMRA by FACS. With random hexamers, 0.5 to 1 ug RNA was reverse transcribed. The amplification used immunoSEQ multiplex PCR on TCR beta CDR3; it spanned 54 Vbeta and 13 Jbeta. TCRdb used MiXCR to reprocess the immunoSEQ multiplex PCR reads, holding one entry per CDR3 protein. The table has about 200,000 distinct CDR3 sequences, about 94% seen once. V trimming: 3 bases; J trimming: 1 base; junction bases outside the gene matches: 9. The germline CDR1 and CDR2 sequences are LNHNV and YYDKDF (reference sequence). CDR3 size: 18 residues.

Input material: CD8+ T cells from PBMCs. The origin of this receptor is a human donor with multiple sclerosis. The chain uses TRBV15 and TRBJ2-3; 11 bases map to TRBD2. The CDR3 DNA reads as TGTGCCACCAGCAGTCTAGCGGGGGGTACTAAAGGCACAGATACGCAGTATTTT. Translation: CATSSLAGGTKGTDTQYF.